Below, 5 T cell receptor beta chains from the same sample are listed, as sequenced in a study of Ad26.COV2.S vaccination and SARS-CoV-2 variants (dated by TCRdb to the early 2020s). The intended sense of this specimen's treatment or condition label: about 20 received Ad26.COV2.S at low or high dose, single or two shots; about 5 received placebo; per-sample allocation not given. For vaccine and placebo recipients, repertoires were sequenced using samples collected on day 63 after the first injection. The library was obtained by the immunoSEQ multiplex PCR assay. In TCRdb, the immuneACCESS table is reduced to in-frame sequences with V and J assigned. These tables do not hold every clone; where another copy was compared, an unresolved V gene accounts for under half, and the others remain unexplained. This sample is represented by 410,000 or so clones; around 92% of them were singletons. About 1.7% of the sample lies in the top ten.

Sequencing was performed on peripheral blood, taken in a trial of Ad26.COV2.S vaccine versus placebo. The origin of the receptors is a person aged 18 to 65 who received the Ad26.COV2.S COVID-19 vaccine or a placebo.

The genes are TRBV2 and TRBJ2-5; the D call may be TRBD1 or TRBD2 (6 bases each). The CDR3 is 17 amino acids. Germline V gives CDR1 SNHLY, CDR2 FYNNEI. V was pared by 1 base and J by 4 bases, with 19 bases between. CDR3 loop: CASSEGFFRGERETQYF. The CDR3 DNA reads TGTGCCAGCAGTGAAGGTTTTTTTAGGGGGGAGCGAGAGACCCAGTACTTC.

Here the CDR3 reads CASSLDREYEQYF. The DNA of the CDR3 is TGCGCCAGCAGCTTGGACAGGGAATACGAGCAGTACTTC. The chain carries TRBV5-1 and TRBJ2-7; weak D call: TRBD1 (6 bases). The ends were cut back, 0 bases at V and 4 bases at J, with 8 bases in the middle. CDR3 size: 13 residues. Germline values: CDR1 SGHRS, CDR2 YFSETQ. The complete variable domain, with remaining parts taken from reference TRBV5-1 and TRBJ2-7, reads KAGVTQTPRYLIKTRGQQVTLSCSPISGHRSVSWYQQTPGQGLQFLFEYFSETQRNKGNFPGRFSGRQFSNSRSEMNVSTLELGDSALYLCASSLDREYEQYFGPGTRLTVT.

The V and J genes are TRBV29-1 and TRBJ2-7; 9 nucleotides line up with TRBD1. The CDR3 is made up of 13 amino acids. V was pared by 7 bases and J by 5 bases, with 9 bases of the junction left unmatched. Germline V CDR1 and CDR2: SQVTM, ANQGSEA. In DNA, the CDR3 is TGCAGCGCCAGGACAGGGGCAGGCAACGAGCAGTACTTC. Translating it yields CSARTGAGNEQYF.

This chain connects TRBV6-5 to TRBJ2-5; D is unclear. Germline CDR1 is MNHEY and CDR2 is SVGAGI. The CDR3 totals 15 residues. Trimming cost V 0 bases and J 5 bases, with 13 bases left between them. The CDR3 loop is CASSYSVYASETQYF. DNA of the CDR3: TGTGCCAGCAGTTACTCAGTATATGCGTCGGAGACCCAGTACTTC.

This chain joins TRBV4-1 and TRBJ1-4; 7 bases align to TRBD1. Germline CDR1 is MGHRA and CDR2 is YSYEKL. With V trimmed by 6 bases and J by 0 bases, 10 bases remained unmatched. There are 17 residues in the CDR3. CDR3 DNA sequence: TGCGCCAGCAGGGACGGGGACAGTGATACAACTAATGAAAAACTGTTTTTT. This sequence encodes CASRDGDSDTTNEKLFF.